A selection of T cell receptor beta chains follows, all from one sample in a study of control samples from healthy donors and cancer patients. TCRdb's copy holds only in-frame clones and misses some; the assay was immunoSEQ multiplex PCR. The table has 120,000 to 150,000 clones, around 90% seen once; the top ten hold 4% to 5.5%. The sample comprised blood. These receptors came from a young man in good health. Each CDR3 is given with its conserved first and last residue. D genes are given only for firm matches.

cdr3_nt: TGTGCCAGTGGATTTAGCAATCAGCCCCAGCATTTT
cdr3_aa: CASGFSNQPQHF
d_call: -
j_call: TRBJ1-5
v_call: TRBV12-3/TRBV12-4
cdr3_length: 12

cdr3_nt: TGCGCCAGCAGCTTGGACCTAAGAGGGGGTAATGAGCAGTTCTTC
cdr3_aa: CASSLDLRGGNEQFF
d_call: -
j_call: TRBJ2-1
v_call: TRBV5-1
cdr3_length: 15

cdr3_nt: TGTGCCAGCAGCCAGACTAGCGGGAGGCACAATGAGCAGTTCTTC
cdr3_aa: CASSQTSGRHNEQFF
d_call: TRBD2
j_call: TRBJ2-1
v_call: TRBV5-4
cdr3_length: 15

cdr3_nt: TGTGCCAGCAGGGTGGACAGCTCCTACGAGCAGTACTTC
cdr3_aa: CASRVDSSYEQYF
d_call: -
j_call: TRBJ2-7
v_call: TRBV2
cdr3_length: 13

cdr3_nt: TGTGCCACCAGTGATTTGGGGCGGGAGACCCAGTACTTC
cdr3_aa: CATSDLGRETQYF
d_call: -
j_call: TRBJ2-5
v_call: TRBV24-1
cdr3_length: 13

cdr3_nt: TGTGCCACTTCGACAACTAATGAAAAACTGTTTTTT
cdr3_aa: CATSTTNEKLFF
d_call: -
j_call: TRBJ1-4
v_call: TRBV28
cdr3_length: 12

cdr3_nt: TGTGCCAGTAGTATATCCCTATACAATGAGCAGTTCTTC
cdr3_aa: CASSISLYNEQFF
d_call: -
j_call: TRBJ2-1
v_call: TRBV19
cdr3_length: 13

cdr3_nt: TGTGCCAGCAGTTTATCCCCCTGGACAGGGACGTCGGTAACGTGGGAGACCCAGTACTTC
cdr3_aa: CASSLSPWTGTSVTWETQYF
d_call: TRBD1
j_call: TRBJ2-5
v_call: TRBV27
cdr3_length: 20

cdr3_nt: TGTGCCAGCTCACCGACAGGGGGCCTGCTTGATTCACCCCTCCACTTT
cdr3_aa: CASSPTGGLLDSPLHF
d_call: TRBD1
j_call: TRBJ1-6
v_call: TRBV18
cdr3_length: 16

cdr3_nt: TGTGCCAGCAGCCAGTCCCCGGGACTAGGAGACACAGATACGCAGTATTTT
cdr3_aa: CASSQSPGLGDTDTQYF
d_call: TRBD2
j_call: TRBJ2-3
v_call: TRBV3-1/TRBV3-2
cdr3_length: 17